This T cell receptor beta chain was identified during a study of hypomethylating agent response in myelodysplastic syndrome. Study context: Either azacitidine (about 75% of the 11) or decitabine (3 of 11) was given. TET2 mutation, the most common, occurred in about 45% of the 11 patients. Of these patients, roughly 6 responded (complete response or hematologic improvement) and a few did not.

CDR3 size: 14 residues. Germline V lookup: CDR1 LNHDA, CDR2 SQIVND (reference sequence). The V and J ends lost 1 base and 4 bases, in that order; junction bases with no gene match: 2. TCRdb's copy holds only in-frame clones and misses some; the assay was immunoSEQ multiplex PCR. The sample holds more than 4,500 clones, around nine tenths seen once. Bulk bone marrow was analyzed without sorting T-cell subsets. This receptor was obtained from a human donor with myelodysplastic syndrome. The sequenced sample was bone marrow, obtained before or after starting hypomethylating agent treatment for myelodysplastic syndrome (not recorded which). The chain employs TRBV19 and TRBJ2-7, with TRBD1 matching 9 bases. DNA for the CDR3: TGTGCCAGTAGTATAGCCGGGACAGGGTACGAGCAGTACTTC. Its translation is CASSIAGTGYEQYF.